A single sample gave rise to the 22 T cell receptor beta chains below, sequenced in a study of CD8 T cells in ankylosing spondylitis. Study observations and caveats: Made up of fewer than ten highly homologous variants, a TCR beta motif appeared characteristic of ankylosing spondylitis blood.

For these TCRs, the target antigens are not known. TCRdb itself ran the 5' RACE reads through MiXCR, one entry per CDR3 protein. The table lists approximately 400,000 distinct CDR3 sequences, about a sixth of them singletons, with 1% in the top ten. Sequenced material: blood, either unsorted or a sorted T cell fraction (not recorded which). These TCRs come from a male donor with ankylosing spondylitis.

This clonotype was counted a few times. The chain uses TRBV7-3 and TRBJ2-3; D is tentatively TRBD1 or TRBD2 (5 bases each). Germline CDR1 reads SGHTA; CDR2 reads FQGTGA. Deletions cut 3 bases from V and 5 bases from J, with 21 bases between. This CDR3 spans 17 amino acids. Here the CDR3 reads CASSLVGTGQAEDTQYF. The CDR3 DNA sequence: TGTGCCAGCAGCTTGGTCGGTACGGGGCAGGCTGAAGATACGCAGTATTTT.

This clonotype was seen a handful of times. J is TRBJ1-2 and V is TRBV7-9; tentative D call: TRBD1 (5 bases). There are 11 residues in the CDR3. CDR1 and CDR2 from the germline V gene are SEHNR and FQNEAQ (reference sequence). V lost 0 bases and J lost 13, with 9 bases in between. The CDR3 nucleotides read TGTGCCAGCAGCTTAGCTGGGGCAGTCACCTTC. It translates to CASSLAGAVTF.

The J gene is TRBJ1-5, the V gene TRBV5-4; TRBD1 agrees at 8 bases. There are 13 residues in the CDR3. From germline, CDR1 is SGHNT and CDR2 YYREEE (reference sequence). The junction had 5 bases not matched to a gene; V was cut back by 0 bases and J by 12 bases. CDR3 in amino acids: CASSLDNRGSQHF. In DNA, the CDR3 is TGTGCCAGCAGCTTGGATAACAGGGGGAGCCAGCATTTT.

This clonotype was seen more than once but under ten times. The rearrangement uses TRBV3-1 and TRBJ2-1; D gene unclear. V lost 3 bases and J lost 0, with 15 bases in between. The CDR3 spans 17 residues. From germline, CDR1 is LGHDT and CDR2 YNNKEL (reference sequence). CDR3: CASSHTPTLSSYNEQFF. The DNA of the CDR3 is TGTGCCAGCAGCCACACCCCGACTCTCAGCTCCTACAATGAGCAGTTCTTC.

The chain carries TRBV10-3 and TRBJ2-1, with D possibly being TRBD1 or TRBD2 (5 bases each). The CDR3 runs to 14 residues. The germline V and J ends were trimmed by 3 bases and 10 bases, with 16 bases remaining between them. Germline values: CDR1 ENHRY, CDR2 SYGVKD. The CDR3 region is CAISESKPGREQFF. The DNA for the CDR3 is TGTGCCATCAGTGAATCAAAACCGGGACGGGAGCAGTTCTTC.

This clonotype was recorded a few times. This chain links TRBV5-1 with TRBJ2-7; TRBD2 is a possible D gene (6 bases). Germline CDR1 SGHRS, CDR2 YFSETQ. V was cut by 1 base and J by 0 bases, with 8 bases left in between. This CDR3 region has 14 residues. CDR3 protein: CASSLSGVSYEQYF. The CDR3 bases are TGCGCCAGCAGCTTGTCGGGAGTCTCCTACGAGCAGTACTTC.

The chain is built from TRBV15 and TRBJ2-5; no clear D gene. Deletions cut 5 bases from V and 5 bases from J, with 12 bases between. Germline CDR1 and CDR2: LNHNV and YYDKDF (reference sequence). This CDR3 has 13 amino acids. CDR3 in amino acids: CATSPSLGETQYF. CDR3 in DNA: TGTGCCACCAGCCCTTCCCTGGGCGAGACCCAGTACTTC.

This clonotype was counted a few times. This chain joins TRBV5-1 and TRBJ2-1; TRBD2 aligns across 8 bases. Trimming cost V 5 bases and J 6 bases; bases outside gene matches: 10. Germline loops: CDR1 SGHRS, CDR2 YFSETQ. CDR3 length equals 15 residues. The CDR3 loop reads CASRLASGFPNEQFF. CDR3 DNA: TGCGCCAGCAGACTTGCTAGCGGGTTCCCCAATGAGCAGTTCTTC.

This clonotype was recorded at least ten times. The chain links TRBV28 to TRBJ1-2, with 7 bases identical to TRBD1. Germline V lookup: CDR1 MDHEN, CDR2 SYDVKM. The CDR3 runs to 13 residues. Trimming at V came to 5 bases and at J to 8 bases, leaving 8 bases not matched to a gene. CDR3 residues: CASSPRQGGGYTF. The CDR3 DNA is TGTGCCAGCAGTCCTCGACAGGGAGGCGGCTACACCTTC.

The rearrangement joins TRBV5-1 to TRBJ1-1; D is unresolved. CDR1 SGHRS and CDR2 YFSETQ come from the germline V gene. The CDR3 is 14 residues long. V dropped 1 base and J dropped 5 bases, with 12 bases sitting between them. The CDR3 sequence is CASSLQVGGTEAFF. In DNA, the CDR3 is TGCGCCAGCAGCTTGCAGGTCGGAGGGACTGAAGCTTTCTTT.

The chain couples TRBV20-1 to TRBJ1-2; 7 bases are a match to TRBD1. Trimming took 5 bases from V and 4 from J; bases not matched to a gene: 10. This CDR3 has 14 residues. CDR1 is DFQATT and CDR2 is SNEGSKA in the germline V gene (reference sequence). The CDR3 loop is CSAETVGGGYGYTF. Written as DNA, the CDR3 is TGCAGTGCTGAAACCGTAGGGGGCGGCTATGGCTACACCTTC.

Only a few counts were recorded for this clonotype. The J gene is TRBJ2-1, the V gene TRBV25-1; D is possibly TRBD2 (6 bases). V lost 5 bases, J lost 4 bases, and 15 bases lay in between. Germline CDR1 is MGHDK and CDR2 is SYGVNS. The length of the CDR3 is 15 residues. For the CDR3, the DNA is TGTGCCAGCAGTCCCGTAAGCGGGCGGTACAATGAGCAGTTCTTC. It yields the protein CASSPVSGRYNEQFF. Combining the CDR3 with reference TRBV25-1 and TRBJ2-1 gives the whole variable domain EADIYQTPRYLVIGTGKKITLECSQTMGHDKMYWYQQDPGMELHLIHYSYGVNSTEKGDLSSESTVSRIRTEHFPLTLESARPSHTSQYLCASSPVSGRYNEQFFGPGTRLTVL.

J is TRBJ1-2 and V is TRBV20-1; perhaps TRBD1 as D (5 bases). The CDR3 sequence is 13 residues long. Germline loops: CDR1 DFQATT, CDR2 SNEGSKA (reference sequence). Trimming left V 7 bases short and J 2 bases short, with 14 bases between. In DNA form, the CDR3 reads TGCAGTGGAGGGGACCCGATAAACTATGGCTACACCTTC. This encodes CSGGDPINYGYTF.

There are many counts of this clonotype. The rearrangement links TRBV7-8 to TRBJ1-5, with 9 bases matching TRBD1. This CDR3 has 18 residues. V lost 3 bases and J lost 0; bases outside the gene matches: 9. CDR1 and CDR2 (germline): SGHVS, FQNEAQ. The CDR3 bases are TGTGCCAGCAGCTTTGACAGGGGGGTGAGAAGTAGCAATCAGCCCCAGCATTTT. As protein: CASSFDRGVRSSNQPQHF.

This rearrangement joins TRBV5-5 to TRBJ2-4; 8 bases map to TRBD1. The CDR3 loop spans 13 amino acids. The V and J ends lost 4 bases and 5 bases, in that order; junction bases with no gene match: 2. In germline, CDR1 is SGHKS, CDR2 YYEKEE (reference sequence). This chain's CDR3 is CASSVRGQNIQYF. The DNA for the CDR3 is TGTGCCAGCAGCGTCAGGGGGCAAAACATTCAGTACTTC.

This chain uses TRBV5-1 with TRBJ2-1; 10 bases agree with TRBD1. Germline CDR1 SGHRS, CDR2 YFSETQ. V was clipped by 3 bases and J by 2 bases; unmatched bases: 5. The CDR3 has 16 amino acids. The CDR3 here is CASSSGGQGAYNEQFF. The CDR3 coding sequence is TGCGCCAGCAGCTCGGGAGGACAGGGGGCCTACAATGAGCAGTTCTTC.

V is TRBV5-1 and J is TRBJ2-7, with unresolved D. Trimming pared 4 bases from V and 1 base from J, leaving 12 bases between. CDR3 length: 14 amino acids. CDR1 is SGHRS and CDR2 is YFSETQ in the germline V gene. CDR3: CASSMKTGSYEQYF. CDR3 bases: TGCGCCAGCAGCATGAAGACGGGTTCCTACGAGCAGTACTTC.

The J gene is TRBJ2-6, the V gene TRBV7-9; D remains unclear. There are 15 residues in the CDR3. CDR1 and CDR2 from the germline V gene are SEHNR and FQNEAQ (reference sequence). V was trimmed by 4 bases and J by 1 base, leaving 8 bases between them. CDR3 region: CASSSRISGANVLTF. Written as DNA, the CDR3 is TGTGCCAGCAGCTCCCGTATTTCTGGGGCCAACGTCCTGACTTTC.

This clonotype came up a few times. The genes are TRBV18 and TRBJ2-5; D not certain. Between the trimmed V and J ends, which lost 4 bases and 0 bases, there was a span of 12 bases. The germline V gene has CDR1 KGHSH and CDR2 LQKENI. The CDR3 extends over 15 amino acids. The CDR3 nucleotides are TGTGCCAGCTCACGACGGGTTGGGGACCAAGAGACCCAGTACTTC. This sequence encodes CASSRRVGDQETQYF.

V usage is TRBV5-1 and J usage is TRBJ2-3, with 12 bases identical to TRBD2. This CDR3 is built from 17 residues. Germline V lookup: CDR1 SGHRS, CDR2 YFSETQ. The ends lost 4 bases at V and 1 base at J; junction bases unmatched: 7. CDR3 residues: CASSQTSGSPRTDTQYF. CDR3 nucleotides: TGCGCCAGCAGCCAGACTAGCGGGAGTCCTCGCACAGATACGCAGTATTTT.

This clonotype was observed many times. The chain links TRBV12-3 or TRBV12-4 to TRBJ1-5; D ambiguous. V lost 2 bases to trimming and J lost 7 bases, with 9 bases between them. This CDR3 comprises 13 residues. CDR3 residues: CASSLREKQPQHF. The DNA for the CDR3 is TGTGCCAGCAGTTTACGGGAAAAACAGCCCCAGCATTTT.

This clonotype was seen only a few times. CDR3 sequence (DNA): TGCAGTGCTAGAACCCGAGCAGGGAGGGATCAGCCCCAGCATTTT. This translates into CSARTRAGRDQPQHF. The chain couples TRBV20-1 to TRBJ1-5; D possibly corresponds to TRBD1 (5 bases). V was trimmed by 2 bases and J by 5 bases, leaving 16 bases between them. Germline loops: CDR1 DFQATT, CDR2 SNEGSKA (reference sequence). CDR3 length equals 15 residues.